What follows are 23 T cell receptor beta chains derived from one specimen sequenced in a study. TCRdb fed the 5' RACE reads into MiXCR, producing one record per CDR3 protein. Altogether roughly 39,000 distinct CDR3 sequences are present, around 18% being singletons, with the ten largest covering approximately 2.9%. Sequenced input: naive CD4+ T cells sorted from a lymph node. Described subset: naive CD4+ T cells, CD4+CD45RA+CD25-. The receptors stem from a female donor with breast cancer.

Points on this clonotype: A much more abundant neighbour one base away suggests this may be a read error. This rearrangement joins TRBV11-3 to TRBJ1-3; D perhaps matches TRBD1 (5 bases). The CDR3 consists of 19 residues. CDR1 is SGHNT, CDR2 YENEEA, per germline. CDR3 protein: CACSPRDGGYRKSGNTIYF. The CDR3 bases are TGTGCCTGCAGCCCGCGGGACGGAGGGTACCGAAAGTCTGGAAACACCATATATTTT. The variable domain in full, completed from reference TRBV11-3 and TRBJ1-3, reads EAGVVQSPRYKIIEKKQPVAFWCNPISGHNTLYWYLQNLGQGPELLIRYENEEAVDDSQLPKDRFSAERLKGVDSTLKIQPAELGDSAVYLCACSPRDGGYRKSGNTIYFGEGSWLTVV.

The chain has TRBV5-1 and TRBJ2-2; 11 bases are shared with TRBD1. Trimming cost V 5 bases and J 4 bases; bases outside gene matches: 7. Germline V lookup: CDR1 SGHRS, CDR2 YFSETQ. The CDR3 spans 16 residues. CDR3 protein: CASSDGQGAATGELFF. CDR3 nucleotide sequence: TGCGCCAGCAGTGATGGACAGGGGGCTGCCACCGGGGAGCTGTTTTTT.

V and J are TRBV7-2 and TRBJ2-1; the match to TRBD2 covers 13 bases. The V gene's germline CDR1 is SGHTA and CDR2 FQGNSA. This CDR3 has 16 amino acids. Germline trimming cut 5 bases from V and 12 bases from J; bases unmatched to any gene: 13. This chain's CDR3 is CASSPEAGTSGIRQFF. CDR3 in DNA: TGTGCCAGCAGCCCAGAGGCCGGGACTAGCGGGATTCGGCAGTTCTTC.

The CDR3 DNA sequence: TGCGCCAGCAGCTTATTCGGTAATGTCGGGAGAGAGACCCAGTACTTC. It translates to CASSLFGNVGRETQYF. The rearrangement links TRBV5-1 to TRBJ2-5; possibly TRBD2 for D (6 bases). Per germline, CDR1 SGHRS and CDR2 YFSETQ. V lost 2 bases and J 4 bases, leaving 18 bases between the germline ends. There are 16 residues in the CDR3.

Note on this clonotype: This could be a read error, since a much larger clone is one nucleotide away. The chain combines TRBV3-1 with TRBJ1-2, with a possible D match to TRBD1 (6 bases). Trimming removed 3 bases at V and 4 bases at J, with 12 bases between. The CDR3 is made up of 14 amino acids. The germline V gene has CDR1 LGHDT and CDR2 YNNKEL (reference sequence). The CDR3 coding sequence is TGTGCCAGCAGCCAGGGCAGGGGATCCTATGGCTACACCTTC. It translates to CASSQGRGSYGYTF.

This clonotype has only a few counts. The J gene is TRBJ2-7, the V gene TRBV21-1; TRBD2, as called in the table, went unchecked against the DNA. TRBV21-1 is assigned pseudogene status. The CDR3 consists of 17 residues. CDR3 protein: CASSRPQGIAGVRGRNF. In DNA form, the CDR3 reads TGTGCCAGCAGCCGCCCCCAGGGGATAGCGGGAGTTAGGGGGCGGAACTTC.

In its sample, this clonotype was seen a few times. The chain has TRBV24-1 and TRBJ2-5; D remains unclear. Trimming took off 0 bases at V and 1 base at J, with 5 bases between the two ends. This CDR3 contains 14 residues. Per germline, CDR1 KGHDR and CDR2 SFDVKD. The CDR3 loop reads CATSDLSSQETQYF. The CDR3 DNA is TGTGCCACCAGTGATTTGAGCTCCCAAGAGACCCAGTACTTC.

Many counts were recorded for this clonotype. This chain links TRBV6-6 with TRBJ2-7; D uncertain. Trimming stripped 0 bases from V and 7 bases from J, with 10 bases between. The germline V gene has CDR1 MNHNY and CDR2 SVGAGI (reference sequence). The CDR3 totals 13 residues. CDR3 residues: CASSYSLSGEQYF. CDR3 bases: TGTGCCAGCAGTTACTCGCTCAGTGGTGAGCAGTACTTC.

Worth noting for this clonotype: An end of the junction does not agree with germline; a read error may underlie this. The rearrangement links TRBV9 to TRBJ2-7; 7 positions match TRBD1. The length of the CDR3 is 12 residues. CDR1 and CDR2 from the germline V gene are SGDLS and YYNGEE. CDR3 loop: CASSRDSCEKYF. CDR3 DNA sequence: TGTGCCAGCAGCCGGGACAGCTGCGAGAAGTACTTC.

The gene calls are TRBV7-2 and TRBJ2-7, with a weak D call TRBD1 (6 bases). V was shortened by 6 bases and J by 1 base, with 19 bases between the two germline ends. The CDR3 runs to 16 residues. Germline CDR1 SGHTA, CDR2 FQGNSA. The CDR3 sequence: CASSRNRVGSSYEQYF. The CDR3 bases are TGTGCCAGCAGTCGCAACAGGGTTGGGAGTTCCTACGAGCAGTACTTC.

This clonotype has more than one count but fewer than ten. This chain uses TRBV5-6 with TRBJ1-1, with D tentatively TRBD1 (5 bases). The germline gives CDR1 SGHDT, CDR2 YYEEEE. V dropped 1 base and J dropped 8 bases, with 9 bases sitting between them. This CDR3 region has 12 residues. DNA of the CDR3: TGTGCCAGCAGCTTGTACAGGCAGGAAGCTTTCTTT. Translated, it gives CASSLYRQEAFF.

The chain combines TRBV5-6 with TRBJ1-5; no clear D gene. The ends were cut back, 1 base at V and 0 bases at J, with 8 bases in the middle. The CDR3 is made up of 15 amino acids. Germline CDR1 is SGHDT and CDR2 is YYEEEE. CDR3 DNA sequence: TGTGCCAGCAGCTTGTTGGGTTATAGCAATCAGCCCCAGCATTTT. Amino acids: CASSLLGYSNQPQHF.

The rearrangement links TRBV30 to TRBJ2-7, with 9 bases lining up with TRBD2. This CDR3 spans 13 amino acids. Germline CDR1 and CDR2: GTSNPN and SVGIG (reference sequence). The V gene end was trimmed by 4 bases and the J gene end by 4 bases; junction bases not matched to a gene: 5. The CDR3 DNA follows: TGTGCCTGGAATCGCGGGAGGGGTTACGAGCAGTACTTC. This gives the protein CAWNRGRGYEQYF.

In its sample, this clonotype was seen many times. The chain is built from TRBV6-5 and TRBJ1-2, with TRBD1 matching 7 bases. This CDR3 comprises 13 residues. Germline V CDR1 and CDR2: MNHEY, SVGAGI. The V segment lost 6 bases and the J segment 10 bases; nucleotides outside the gene matches: 11. The CDR3 DNA reads TGTGCCAGCAGGCCAGGGGGGGCGGGGTCCTACACCTTC. Its translation is CASRPGGAGSYTF.

This clonotype was picked up a small number of times. The CDR3 sequence is CASSQGARGGRRETQYF. CDR3 sequence (DNA): TGCGCCAGCAGCCAAGGAGCGCGGGGGGGCCGTCGTGAGACCCAGTACTTC. The chain joins TRBV4-1 to TRBJ2-5, with TRBD2 matching over 9 bases. The CDR3 is made up of 17 amino acids. The J segment lost 5 bases and the V segment lost 1 base, leaving 11 bases of the junction unmatched. Germline CDR1 reads MGHRA; CDR2 reads YSYEKL.

As for this clonotype: This sequence may be a read error, since a much larger clone differs from it by one base. The chain combines TRBV12-3 or TRBV12-4 with TRBJ1-5, with D tentatively TRBD1 (6 bases). CDR3 size: 18 residues. This CDR3 reads CACSANGQWGWGNQPQHF. CDR3 DNA: TGTGCCTGCAGTGCCAATGGACAGTGGGGGTGGGGCAATCAGCCCCAGCATTTT.

The chain recombines TRBV5-1 with TRBJ1-1; no firm D call. CDR3 length: 14 residues. V gave up 4 bases and J gave up 0 bases, with 10 bases separating them. The germline V gene encodes CDR1 SGHRS and CDR2 YFSETQ. The DNA for the CDR3 is TGCGCCAGCAGCCAGAGATTATTGAACACTGAAGCTTTCTTT. Encoded protein: CASSQRLLNTEAFF.

A few counts support this clonotype. The chain employs TRBV7-3 and TRBJ1-2, with 7 nucleotides matching TRBD1. V was pared by 3 bases and J by 5 bases, with 6 bases of the junction left unmatched. CDR3 length: 14 amino acids. Per germline, CDR1 SGHTA and CDR2 FQGTGA. The CDR3 DNA is TGTGCCAGCAGCTTGACAGGGAAGACTTATGGCTACACCTTC. This gives the protein CASSLTGKTYGYTF.

This clonotype was seen more than once but under ten times. This chain joins TRBV29-1 and TRBJ2-7; D is perhaps TRBD1 or TRBD2 (7 bases each). V was cut by 6 bases and J by 1 base, with 16 bases left in between. Germline CDR1 SQVTM, CDR2 ANQGSEA. This CDR3 is 14 amino acids long. The CDR3 sequence: CSVGGTASSYEQYF. CDR3 in DNA: TGCAGCGTCGGGGGGACAGCTTCTTCCTACGAGCAGTACTTC.

J is TRBJ2-3 and V is TRBV24-1; 7 nucleotides match TRBD1. The V gene's germline CDR1 is KGHDR and CDR2 SFDVKD. This CDR3 spans 18 amino acids. J was trimmed by 5 bases and V by 5 bases; bases with no gene match: 18. The CDR3 sequence is CATSALRGPSRGGDTQYF. CDR3 in DNA: TGTGCCACCAGTGCCTTAAGGGGGCCATCCCGTGGTGGAGATACGCAGTATTTT.

The CDR3 loop is CATSRWAREKLFF. Written as DNA, the CDR3 is TGTGCCACCAGCCGTTGGGCCCGAGAAAAACTGTTTTTT. This sequence joins TRBV15 and TRBJ1-4; no reliable D call. The CDR3 has 13 amino acids. CDR1 and CDR2 from the germline V gene are LNHNV and YYDKDF (reference sequence). V was pared by 5 bases and J by 8 bases, with 12 bases between.

The V gene is TRBV18, the J gene TRBJ1-1, with a tentative D call TRBD1 (5 bases). Germline-derived CDR1 and CDR2 are KGHSH and LQKENI. The length of the CDR3 is 14 residues. The V and J ends lost 0 bases and 1 base respectively, with 6 bases between them. The CDR3 DNA sequence: TGTGCCAGCTCACCACCGGGGACGAACACTGAAGCTTTCTTT. Translating gives CASSPPGTNTEAFF.

This clonotype was seen a few times. The V gene is TRBV18, the J gene TRBJ1-5; D might be TRBD1 (6 bases). Germline values: CDR1 KGHSH, CDR2 LQKENI. The length of the CDR3 is 14 residues. V was pared by 3 bases and J by 8 bases, with 14 bases between. The CDR3 DNA sequence: TGTGCCAGCTCACCCTACGGGGGCGTCGAGCCCCAGCATTTT. It is translated as CASSPYGGVEPQHF.